These 24 T cell receptor beta chains share one sample of origin, sequenced in a study of cytomegalovirus exposure and HLA in healthy donors. The primer mix had 60 Vbeta and 13 Jbeta primers. The repertoire was sequenced with immunoSEQ multiplex PCR; TCRdb's copy has only in-frame clones and lacks some. Of 140,000 to 150,000 clones listed, 80% are singletons. Sequencing was carried out using PBMCs. Receptors originate from a man between 35 and 55 years old in good health and CMV-seronegative.

The rearrangement joins TRBV11-2 to TRBJ2-7, with 10 bases aligning to TRBD2. CDR3 size: 14 residues. The junction had 5 bases not matched to a gene; V was cut back by 6 bases and J by 3 bases. Per the germline V gene, CDR1 is SGHAT and CDR2 is FQNNGV. The CDR3 region has the DNA TGTGCCAGCAGTCCGGGACTAGCGAACTACGAGCAGTACTTC. The encoded protein is CASSPGLANYEQYF. Full variable domain (missing parts from reference TRBV11-2 and TRBJ2-7): EAGVAQSPRYKIIEKRQSVAFWCNPISGHATLYWYQQILGQGPKLLIQFQNNGVVDDSQLPKDRFSAERLKGVDSTLKIQPAKLEDSAVYLCASSPGLANYEQYFGPGTRLTVT.

The genes are TRBV5-5 and TRBJ2-5, with a weak D call TRBD1 (6 bases). V gave up 3 bases and J gave up 7 bases, with 16 bases separating them. From germline, CDR1 is SGHKS and CDR2 YYEKEE (reference sequence). This CDR3 is 14 amino acids long. The CDR3 protein is CASSWWGREGTQYF. CDR3 coding DNA: TGTGCCAGCAGCTGGTGGGGGCGCGAAGGGACCCAGTACTTC. Complete variable domain (other parts from reference TRBV5-5 and TRBJ2-5): DAGVTQSPTHLIKTRGQQVTLRCSPISGHKSVSWYQQVLGQGPQFIFQYYEKEERGRGNFPDRFSARQFPNYSSELNVNALLLGDSALYLCASSWWGREGTQYFGPGTRLLVL.

V is TRBV29-1 and J is TRBJ1-1; unclear D gene. Germline V lookup: CDR1 SQVTM, CDR2 ANQGSEA. There are 13 residues in the CDR3. CDR3 DNA sequence: TGCACCATTGTAGTGCGGGTGGGCACTGAAGCTTTCTTT. Its translation is CTIVVRVGTEAFF.

The rearrangement links TRBV11-3 to TRBJ2-2, with 7 positions matching TRBD2. Losses at the gene ends were 2 bases for V and 7 bases for J; bases not matched to a gene: 10. The germline CDR1 and CDR2 sequences are SGHNT and YENEEA. The CDR3 extends over 16 amino acids. The CDR3 is CASSLNGGFLIGELFF. The CDR3 DNA reads as TGTGCCAGCAGCTTAAACGGGGGGTTTCTTATCGGGGAGCTGTTTTTT.

The chain employs TRBV4-1 and TRBJ2-5, with D tentatively TRBD2 (6 bases). The DNA end is more similar to TRBJ2-7, so the J call may be wrong. The germline CDR1 and CDR2 sequences are MGHRA and YSYEKL. The CDR3 sequence is 18 residues long. As DNA, the CDR3 is TGCGCCAGCAGCCAAGTCATTGATACAGCGGGCCGATCCTACGAGCAGTACTTC. Translating gives CASSQVIDTAGRSYEQYF.

This clone was counted once. The chain uses TRBV27 and TRBJ1-2, with D possibly matching TRBD1 (6 bases). V was trimmed by 4 bases and J by 6 bases, leaving 12 bases between them. Looked up from germline, CDR1 is MNHEY and CDR2 is SMNVEV (reference sequence). The CDR3 contains 13 residues. The DNA for the CDR3 is TGTGCCAGCAGTTCCTTGGACAGCAATGGCTACACCTTC. It is translated as CASSSLDSNGYTF.

The chain links TRBV5-6 to TRBJ2-3; D is ambiguous. V dropped 1 base and J dropped 2 bases, with 14 bases sitting between them. The germline V gene encodes CDR1 SGHDT and CDR2 YYEEEE. The CDR3 consists of 16 residues. The CDR3 region has the DNA TGTGCCAGCAGCTTGAAGGTTCGTGCGGCCACAGATACGCAGTATTTT. Protein sequence: CASSLKVRAATDTQYF.

The chain employs TRBV11-3 and TRBJ2-2; 7 bases fit TRBD2. There are 15 residues in the CDR3. CDR1 and CDR2 from the germline V gene are SGHNT and YENEEA. Losses at the gene ends were 5 bases for V and 7 bases for J; bases not matched to a gene: 10. The CDR3 sequence is CASSPLATSSGELFF. The CDR3 bases are TGTGCCAGCAGCCCCCTGGCGACTAGCAGCGGGGAGCTGTTTTTT.

As regards this clone: Other DNA sequences of this sample code for an identical CDR3. The rearrangement joins TRBV4-1 to TRBJ2-7; TRBD1 might be the D (6 bases). CDR3 length: 15 amino acids. Trimming removed 4 bases from V and 0 bases from J, with 13 bases in between. Germline CDR1 and CDR2: MGHRA and YSYEKL. The CDR3 DNA reads as TGCGCCAGCAGCCCTTCCGGGACAAGCTCCTACGAGCAGTACTTC. Translation gives CASSPSGTSSYEQYF.

This clone was seen more than once but under ten times. This CDR3 reads CATRSGLNIEQYF. In nucleotides, the CDR3 is TGTGCCACCAGGTCAGGACTAAATATCGAGCAGTACTTC. The rearrangement links TRBV2 to TRBJ2-5; TRBD2 is a possible D gene (6 bases). The end of the DNA aligns better with TRBJ2-7, so the J call may be wrong. Germline assignment: CDR1 SNHLY and CDR2 FYNNEI. CDR3 length: 13 amino acids.

V and J are TRBV28 and TRBJ2-3, with 10 bases matching TRBD2. CDR1 and CDR2 (germline): MDHEN, SYDVKM. J gave up 4 bases and V 2 bases, and 6 bases lay outside the gene matches. This CDR3 contains 16 residues. The CDR3, as DNA: TGTGCCAGCAGTTTAAATAGCGGGGGGATGTCAGATACGCAGTATTTT. Protein: CASSLNSGGMSDTQYF.

V and J are TRBV11-1 and TRBJ1-3; D possibly corresponds to TRBD1 (5 bases). The CDR3 consists of 15 residues. With 1 base removed from V and 4 bases from J, the gap between germline ends came to 11 bases. Germline lookup yields CDR1 SGHAT and CDR2 FQDESV (reference sequence). CDR3 residues: CASSLGGGPGNTIYF. The CDR3 bases are TGTGCCAGCAGCTTAGGCGGGGGACCCGGAAACACCATATATTTT.

J is TRBJ2-5 and V is TRBV7-8; maybe TRBD1 (6 bases). From germline, CDR1 is SGHVS and CDR2 FQNEAQ. The CDR3 extends over 13 amino acids. Trimming stripped 5 bases from V and 3 bases from J, with 10 bases between. The CDR3 sequence: CASSLGQKETQYF. CDR3 DNA sequence: TGTGCCAGCAGCCTAGGACAGAAAGAGACCCAGTACTTC.

This chain uses TRBV6-5 with TRBJ1-1; 7 nucleotides match TRBD1. The ends lost 6 bases at V and 10 bases at J; junction bases unmatched: 5. CDR3 length: 11 amino acids. The germline gives CDR1 MNHEY, CDR2 SVGAGI. Here the CDR3 DNA reads TGTGCCAGCAGCCGGGACAGAGGAGCTTTCTTT. Its translation is CASSRDRGAFF.

The chain has TRBV11-2 and TRBJ2-5; 10 bases are a match to TRBD1. This CDR3 is built from 14 residues. J lost 7 bases, V lost 5 bases, and 7 bases had no gene match. The germline V gene encodes CDR1 SGHAT and CDR2 FQNNGV. The CDR3 reads CASSTGDRGRTQYF. In nucleotides, the CDR3 is TGTGCCAGCAGCACGGGAGACAGGGGGCGGACCCAGTACTTC.

The V and J genes are TRBV4-2 and TRBJ2-5, with 7 bases that match TRBD2. The CDR3 covers 16 residues. Germline CDR1 reads LGHNA; CDR2 reads YNFKEQ. V gave up 0 bases and J gave up 2 bases; unmatched junction bases: 6. The CDR3 reads CASSQEGAGTQETQYF. CDR3 in DNA: TGTGCCAGCAGCCAAGAGGGAGCGGGGACTCAAGAGACCCAGTACTTC.

The chain links TRBV6-1 to TRBJ2-3; TRBD2 might be the D (7 bases). Trimming shortened V by 9 bases and J by 1 base, and 17 bases separated the two germline ends. The germline CDR1 and CDR2 sequences are MNHNS and SASEGT. CDR3 length: 15 amino acids. The CDR3 loop reads CASLITGGRTDTQYF. The CDR3 region has the DNA TGTGCCAGTTTAATCACGGGGGGCCGCACAGATACGCAGTATTTT.

This clone has just one count. The CDR3 DNA reads TGCAGCGTTGTAATAGCGGGCCAGGTCACAGATACGCAGTATTTT. This translates into CSVVIAGQVTDTQYF. V gene TRBV29-1 combines with J gene TRBJ2-3; 7 positions match TRBD2. V was pared by 4 bases and J by 2 bases, with 9 bases of the junction left unmatched. The CDR3 consists of 15 residues. From germline, CDR1 is SQVTM and CDR2 ANQGSEA.

The V and J genes are TRBV27 and TRBJ1-2, with 9 bases identical to TRBD1. CDR1 is MNHEY, CDR2 SMNVEV, per germline (reference sequence). This CDR3 is 14 amino acids long. The ends lost 4 bases at V and 3 bases at J; junction bases unmatched: 3. The CDR3 spells CASSSGQGHYGYTF. Here the CDR3 DNA reads TGTGCCAGCAGTTCGGGACAGGGACACTATGGCTACACCTTC.

The V call is TRBV4-3, the J call TRBJ2-3; TRBD1 is a possible D gene (5 bases). Trimming removed 0 bases at V and 2 bases at J, with 15 bases between. The germline CDR1 and CDR2 sequences are LGHNA and YSLEER. The CDR3 covers 17 residues. CDR3 sequence: CASSQDNQGGATDTQYF. The CDR3 DNA reads as TGCGCCAGCAGCCAAGATAACCAGGGTGGGGCCACAGATACGCAGTATTTT.

This clone was observed a handful of times. The chain links TRBV6-6 to TRBJ1-1; D is possibly TRBD1 (5 bases). CDR3 length: 13 residues. Trimming left V 2 bases short and J 1 base short, with 5 bases between. Per germline, CDR1 MNHNY and CDR2 SVGAGI (reference sequence). The CDR3 region is CASSYTGNTEAFF. Here the CDR3 DNA reads TGTGCCAGCAGTTACACAGGGAACACTGAAGCTTTCTTT.

The V and J genes are TRBV28 and TRBJ2-7; 8 bases agree with TRBD1. This CDR3 contains 14 residues. Germline lookup yields CDR1 MDHEN and CDR2 SYDVKM. V trimming: 5 bases; J trimming: 2 bases; junction bases outside the gene matches: 5. The CDR3 loop is CASSPRTGTYEQYF. Here the CDR3 DNA reads TGTGCCAGCAGTCCCAGGACAGGGACCTACGAGCAGTACTTC.

In DNA form, the CDR3 reads TGCGCCAGCAGTGAATATACATACGAGCAGTACTTC. Translation: CASSEYTYEQYF. J is TRBJ2-7 and V is TRBV10-1; no firm D call. V lost 3 bases, J lost 4 bases, and 7 bases lay in between. Germline V gene sequence: CDR1 WNHNN, CDR2 SYGVQD (reference sequence). The CDR3 extends over 12 amino acids.

The chain is built from TRBV2 and TRBJ2-3; 7 bases line up with TRBD1. The CDR3 spans 16 residues. J lost 2 bases, V lost 5 bases, and 10 bases had no gene match. In germline, CDR1 is SNHLY, CDR2 FYNNEI. This chain's CDR3 is CASSNKQGEPTDTQYF. CDR3 nucleotide sequence: TGTGCCAGCAGTAATAAGCAGGGGGAACCCACAGATACGCAGTATTTT.